The 29 T cell receptor beta chains below were found in one sample sequenced in a study of CD8+ T cells in alopecia areata. RNA, once extracted, was reverse transcribed into cDNA for use as the sequencing template. Sequencing was performed with immunoSEQ multiplex PCR; in TCRdb, only in-frame clones are kept and a portion is missing. The sample shows about 190,000 clones, 55% to 70% of them seen only once. Treatment meaning: oral pan-JAK inhibitor, 5-10 mg twice daily. The sequences come from CD4+ T cells sorted from blood, collected at week 4, from a patient treated with tofacitinib. These receptors all stem from a human donor with alopecia areata.

The chain joins TRBV27 to TRBJ2-7; 7 bases are shared with TRBD2. The ends lost 10 bases at V and 6 bases at J; junction bases unmatched: 12. CDR3 length equals 13 residues. CDR1 is MNHEY, CDR2 SMNVEV, per germline (reference sequence). CDR3 in amino acids: CATSAGPYGEQYF. In DNA, the CDR3 is TGTGCCACATCAGCGGGACCCTACGGCGAGCAGTACTTC.

This rearrangement joins TRBV25-1 to TRBJ2-3, with D possibly TRBD2 on 5 matching bases. There are 16 residues in the CDR3. CDR1 is MGHDK, CDR2 SYGVNS, per germline. Trimming removed 2 bases from V and 2 bases from J, with 14 bases in between. The chain's CDR3 is CASSESPSRPTDTQYF. In DNA, the CDR3 is TGTGCCAGCAGTGAAAGTCCTAGCAGACCCACAGATACGCAGTATTTT.

The chain employs TRBV29-1 and TRBJ2-1; 9 nucleotides line up with TRBD2. After removal of 6 bases from V and 8 bases from J, the junction contained 14 bases not matched to a gene. The CDR3 is 15 residues long. The germline V gene encodes CDR1 SQVTM and CDR2 ANQGSEA. CDR3 protein: CSVREVAGVFDEQFF. The CDR3 DNA is TGCAGCGTCCGCGAGGTAGCGGGAGTCTTCGATGAGCAGTTCTTC.

This clone is a singleton in its sample. The chain employs TRBV18 and TRBJ2-7, with 7 bases identical to TRBD1. Germline V lookup: CDR1 KGHSH, CDR2 LQKENI. The CDR3 consists of 15 residues. With V trimmed by 0 bases and J by 3 bases, 5 bases remained unmatched. For the CDR3, the DNA is TGTGCCAGCTCACCACCAGGGACAGATCACTACGAGCAGTACTTC. Amino acids: CASSPPGTDHYEQYF.

The rearrangement uses TRBV30 and TRBJ2-3; D not resolved. Germline CDR1 is GTSNPN and CDR2 is SVGIG (reference sequence). The CDR3 has 15 residues. The V and J ends lost 0 bases and 6 bases respectively, with 16 bases between them. The CDR3, as DNA: TGTGCCTGGAGTGTCGTGCGGCTCCCGCGGGATACGCAGTATTTT. Translated: CAWSVVRLPRDTQYF. The full variable domain, with the rest looked up from reference TRBV30 and TRBJ2-3, is SQTIHQWPATLVQPVGSPLSLECTVEGTSNPNLYWYRQAAGRGLQLLFYSVGIGQISSEVPQNLSASRPQDRQFILSSKKLLLSDSGFYLCAWSVVRLPRDTQYFGPGTRLTVL.

V is TRBV10-3 and J is TRBJ2-3, with 7 nucleotides matching TRBD2. Germline assignment: CDR1 ENHRY and CDR2 SYGVKD. V dropped 0 bases and J dropped 0; count of bases not matched to a gene: 0. The CDR3 sequence is 15 residues long. CDR3 sequence: CAISESGGSTDTQYF. In DNA, the CDR3 is TGTGCCATCAGTGAGTCGGGGGGGAGCACAGATACGCAGTATTTT.

The chain joins TRBV29-1 to TRBJ1-5; 9 bases map to TRBD1. From germline, CDR1 is SQVTM and CDR2 ANQGSEA. J was trimmed by 7 bases and V by 6 bases; bases with no gene match: 10. The CDR3 has 14 amino acids. The CDR3 region has the DNA TGCAGCGTCGCTCCGGGACAGGGAAGCCAGCCCCAGCATTTT. The encoded protein is CSVAPGQGSQPQHF.

The sample holds a few counts of this clone. The V and J genes are TRBV7-2 and TRBJ1-4; TRBD1 matches 9 bases. The CDR3 consists of 14 residues. V lost 5 bases to trimming and J lost 8 bases; unmatched junction nucleotides: 6. Germline V gene sequence: CDR1 SGHTA, CDR2 FQGNSA. The CDR3 sequence is CASSTGGNGEKLFF. The DNA for the CDR3 is TGTGCCAGCAGCACAGGGGGCAATGGGGAAAAACTGTTTTTT.

In this sample, this clone turned up a few times. This rearrangement joins TRBV19 to TRBJ2-2; D is ambiguous. Germline V gene data show CDR1 as LNHDA and CDR2 as SQIVND (reference sequence). Trimming took 4 bases from V and 4 from J, leaving 13 bases between them. This CDR3 contains 15 residues. This CDR3 is CASSTDRALTGELFF. CDR3 DNA: TGTGCCAGTAGTACTGACCGGGCCCTCACCGGGGAGCTGTTTTTT.

The rearrangement joins TRBV5-1 to TRBJ2-1; no clear D gene. The V gene's germline CDR1 is SGHRS and CDR2 YFSETQ. V lost 4 bases and J lost 0, with 8 bases in between. The CDR3 contains 14 residues. Written as DNA, the CDR3 is TGCGCCAGCAGCCTTGGGGACTCCTACAATGAGCAGTTCTTC. It is translated as CASSLGDSYNEQFF.

This clone was detected once. The chain employs TRBV5-1 and TRBJ2-3; D unresolved. Trimming took 3 bases from V and 1 from J, leaving 12 bases between them. The germline CDR1 and CDR2 sequences are SGHRS and YFSETQ. CDR3 length: 15 amino acids. As DNA, the CDR3 is TGCGCCAGCAGCTCCCTGGGCTCAGGCACAGATACGCAGTATTTT. It translates to CASSSLGSGTDTQYF.

V gene TRBV29-1 combines with J gene TRBJ2-3; 9 bases align to TRBD2. Germline CDR1 and CDR2: SQVTM and ANQGSEA. The length of the CDR3 is 12 residues. V was clipped by 8 bases and J by 9 bases; unmatched bases: 9. The CDR3 region is CSITPSGITQYF. Here the CDR3 DNA reads TGCAGCATAACCCCTAGCGGGATAACGCAGTATTTT.

This clone was seen just once. The V and J genes are TRBV25-1 and TRBJ1-3; D remains ambiguous. The CDR3 covers 14 residues. Trimming took off 7 bases at V and 0 bases at J, with 10 bases between the two ends. Germline CDR1 and CDR2: MGHDK and SYGVNS. CDR3 sequence reads: CASKDGSSGNTIYF. The CDR3 DNA follows: TGTGCCAGCAAAGACGGGTCCTCTGGAAACACCATATATTTT.

This chain connects TRBV20-1 to TRBJ1-2, with unresolved D. The CDR3 is made up of 11 amino acids. The ends were cut back, 3 bases at V and 4 bases at J, with 6 bases in the middle. CDR1 is DFQATT and CDR2 is SNEGSKA in the germline V gene (reference sequence). CDR3 region: CSASFSYGYTF. For the CDR3, the DNA is TGCAGTGCTAGTTTCAGCTATGGCTACACCTTC.

Details on this clone: Distinct nucleotide sequences in the sample also encode this CDR3. The chain employs TRBV29-1 and TRBJ1-1; D is undetermined. The CDR3 is made up of 12 amino acids. The V gene's germline CDR1 is SQVTM and CDR2 ANQGSEA. Trimming pared 5 bases from V and 1 base from J, leaving 8 bases between. The DNA of the CDR3 is TGCAGCGTTTCTTCCGGGAACACTGAAGCTTTCTTT. Translating gives CSVSSGNTEAFF.

The chain combines TRBV7-2 with TRBJ1-1; D perhaps matches TRBD1 (5 bases). CDR1 and CDR2 from the germline V gene are SGHTA and FQGNSA. The CDR3 is 14 amino acids. V lost 3 bases and J lost 7, with 15 bases in between. CDR3 protein: CASSFSGWDREAFF. The CDR3 bases are TGTGCCAGCAGCTTTAGTGGTTGGGACCGTGAAGCTTTCTTT.

The chain couples TRBV6-6 to TRBJ2-5; no clear D gene. Germline loops: CDR1 MNHNY, CDR2 SVGAGI (reference sequence). CDR3 size: 15 residues. The V end lost 0 bases, the J end lost 2 bases, and 10 bases lay between the germline ends. DNA for the CDR3: TGTGCCAGCAGTTACTCCAGGTCAGATCAAGAGACCCAGTACTTC. Amino acids: CASSYSRSDQETQYF.

This chain connects TRBV4-3 to TRBJ2-7; no firm D call. CDR1 is LGHNA and CDR2 is YSLEER in the germline V gene. V lost 0 bases to trimming and J lost 2 bases, with 11 bases between them. This CDR3 region has 15 residues. The CDR3, as DNA: TGCGCCAGCAGCCAAGAATCGGCGAATACCTACGAGCAGTACTTC. Its translation is CASSQESANTYEQYF.

The chain joins TRBV2 to TRBJ2-7, with 14 bases that match TRBD2. Germline V gene data show CDR1 as SNHLY and CDR2 as FYNNEI. CDR3 length equals 17 residues. V trimming: 5 bases; J trimming: 5 bases; junction bases outside the gene matches: 11. In nucleotides, the CDR3 is TGTGCCAGCAGTTTGGGACTAGCGGGAGAACTCTTCGACGAGCAGTACTTC. The encoded protein is CASSLGLAGELFDEQYF.

The chain links TRBV6-5 to TRBJ2-7; no clear D. The V end was cut by 0 bases, the J end by 6 bases, with 12 bases between. Germline CDR1 is MNHEY and CDR2 is SVGAGI. The CDR3 is made up of 14 amino acids. DNA for the CDR3: TGTGCCAGCAGTTACTCGTCTAGTTTCGGCGAGCAGTACTTC. Translated, it gives CASSYSSSFGEQYF.

J is TRBJ2-4 and V is TRBV19; 9 bases agree with TRBD2. The CDR3 contains 14 residues. CDR1 is LNHDA and CDR2 is SQIVND in the germline V gene (reference sequence). Unmatched junction bases numbered 4, after V lost 2 bases and J lost 8 bases. The CDR3 nucleotides read TGTGCCAGTAGTATATTCGCGGGAGGGGACATTCAGTACTTC. This codes for CASSIFAGGDIQYF.

The chain is built from TRBV2 and TRBJ1-5, with D possibly TRBD1 on 6 matching bases. There are 14 residues in the CDR3. Trimming removed 4 bases from V and 6 bases from J, with 13 bases in between. Germline CDR1 is SNHLY and CDR2 is FYNNEI. The CDR3 region is CASSVHREGQPQHF. The CDR3 DNA reads as TGTGCCAGCAGTGTTCACAGGGAGGGTCAGCCCCAGCATTTT.

V is TRBV18 and J is TRBJ2-1; no reliable D call. The CDR3 totals 15 residues. Trimming took off 3 bases at V and 5 bases at J, with 14 bases between the two ends. Per germline, CDR1 KGHSH and CDR2 LQKENI. The CDR3: CASSPQLASHNEQFF. CDR3 coding DNA: TGTGCCAGCTCACCTCAACTGGCCTCGCACAATGAGCAGTTCTTC.

This chain links TRBV30 with TRBJ2-7; TRBD1 matches 10 bases. The CDR3 is 15 residues long. With V trimmed by 0 bases and J by 10 bases, 12 bases remained unmatched. Germline V gives CDR1 GTSNPN, CDR2 SVGIG (reference sequence). CDR3 coding DNA: TGTGCCTGGAGTGTAAGGCGGGGACAGGGGAACCTCCAGTACTTC. It codes for CAWSVRRGQGNLQYF.

This rearrangement joins TRBV30 to TRBJ1-5, with 10 positions matching TRBD1. V shed 5 bases and J 7 bases; nucleotides not matched to a gene: 8. Germline lookup yields CDR1 GTSNPN and CDR2 SVGIG (reference sequence). CDR3 length equals 14 residues. The CDR3 spells CAWGGTGDSQPQHF. The CDR3 DNA follows: TGTGCCTGGGGCGGGACAGGGGACTCGCAGCCCCAGCATTTT. Supplemented by reference TRBV30 and TRBJ1-5, the full variable domain reads SQTIHQWPATLVQPVGSPLSLECTVEGTSNPNLYWYRQAAGRGLQLLFYSVGIGQISSEVPQNLSASRPQDRQFILSSKKLLLSDSGFYLCAWGGTGDSQPQHFGDGTRLSIL.

This sequence joins TRBV29-1 and TRBJ2-5; D remains ambiguous. CDR3 size: 13 residues. CDR1 and CDR2 (germline): SQVTM, ANQGSEA. The V and J ends lost 7 bases and 1 base respectively, with 13 bases between them. CDR3 in amino acids: CSALSFSQETQYF. The CDR3 DNA follows: TGCAGCGCTCTCAGTTTTAGCCAAGAGACCCAGTACTTC. The full variable domain, rest sourced from reference TRBV29-1 and TRBJ2-5, is SAVISQKPSRDICQRGTSLTIQCQVDSQVTMMFWYRQQPGQSLTLIATANQGSEATYESGFVIDKFPISRPNLTFSTLTVSNMSPEDSSIYLCSALSFSQETQYFGPGTRLLVL.

This clone was detected only a few times. This sequence joins TRBV29-1 and TRBJ2-5, with D hard to call. V was trimmed by 3 bases and J by 5 bases, leaving 7 bases between them. Germline V gene data show CDR1 as SQVTM and CDR2 as ANQGSEA. This CDR3 contains 11 residues. The CDR3 loop reads CSVDVLETQYF. Here the CDR3 DNA reads TGCAGCGTTGATGTTCTGGAGACCCAGTACTTC.

The rearrangement uses TRBV15 and TRBJ2-7; a possible D gene is TRBD1 (5 bases). The CDR3 is 14 residues long. V lost 5 bases and J lost 0, with 11 bases in between. In germline, CDR1 is LNHNV, CDR2 YYDKDF (reference sequence). Here the CDR3 reads CATSRTRSSYEQYF. Here the CDR3 DNA reads TGTGCCACCAGCCGGACAAGAAGCTCCTACGAGCAGTACTTC.

This clone was seen a few times. The chain links TRBV4-1 to TRBJ1-5, with 9 bases fitting TRBD1. CDR1 is MGHRA, CDR2 YSYEKL, per germline. The CDR3 totals 20 residues. The trim removed 8 bases at V and 3 bases at J, leaving 23 bases unmatched. The CDR3 spells CASSLRGLQGAIGNNQPQHF. CDR3 bases: TGCGCCAGCTCCCTGAGAGGGCTACAGGGGGCTATCGGAAACAATCAGCCCCAGCATTTT.